One and the same sample provided the 21 T cell receptor beta chains below, sequenced in a study of control samples from healthy donors and cancer patients. The assay was immunoSEQ multiplex PCR, and TCRdb's table has in-frame clones only and misses some. The table records 75,000 to 100,000 clones, 82% of them present only once. Sequenced input: blood. These receptors were taken from a man in his sixties in good health.

This chain joins TRBV7-6 and TRBJ2-3; TRBD2 is a possible D gene (7 bases). Germline assignment: CDR1 SGHVS and CDR2 FNYEAQ. The CDR3 spans 16 residues. V was cut by 1 base and J by 6 bases, with 17 bases left in between. The CDR3 DNA sequence: TGTGCCAGCAGCTTAGGAAGGGGGGGGGCAAGGGATACGCAGTATTTT. Translated, it gives CASSLGRGGARDTQYF.

This clone was found once. This chain uses TRBV2 with TRBJ2-4; D is possibly TRBD1 (8 bases). The CDR3 runs to 16 residues. V lost 7 bases and J 4 bases, leaving 20 bases between the germline ends. Germline V gives CDR1 SNHLY, CDR2 FYNNEI. As DNA, the CDR3 is TGTGCCAGCAAGCGGGGACAGGCAAGGACGAAAAACATTCAGTACTTC. This sequence encodes CASKRGQARTKNIQYF.

This rearrangement joins TRBV14 to TRBJ2-7, with D perhaps being TRBD1 or TRBD2 (5 bases each). The germline CDR1 and CDR2 sequences are SGHDN and FVKESK. CDR3 length: 15 residues. The V and J ends lost 1 base and 6 bases respectively, with 16 bases between them. CDR3 sequence reads: CASSQGRAGMGEQYF. The CDR3 coding sequence is TGTGCCAGCAGCCAAGGGCGGGCAGGGATGGGCGAGCAGTACTTC.

The chain carries TRBV28 and TRBJ2-1; 11 bases are a match to TRBD1. The J segment lost 2 bases and the V segment lost 6 bases, leaving 3 bases of the junction unmatched. CDR3 size: 15 residues. Germline V gene data show CDR1 as MDHEN and CDR2 as SYDVKM. CDR3 amino acids: CASRRDRGTYNEQFF. CDR3 DNA: TGTGCCAGCAGACGGGACAGGGGGACCTACAATGAGCAGTTCTTC.

V is TRBV11-2 and J is TRBJ1-1, with D uncertain. Trimming took off 0 bases at V and 0 bases at J, with 8 bases between the two ends. Germline lookup yields CDR1 SGHAT and CDR2 FQNNGV. The CDR3 spans 15 residues. The CDR3 DNA reads TGTGCCAGCAGCTTAGACCCCTCCGTGAACACTGAAGCTTTCTTT. As protein: CASSLDPSVNTEAFF.

This chain connects TRBV19 to TRBJ2-1; 10 positions match TRBD2. V lost 5 bases to trimming and J lost 8 bases; unmatched junction nucleotides: 12. The germline V gene has CDR1 LNHDA and CDR2 SQIVND (reference sequence). The CDR3 consists of 16 residues. CDR3 bases: TGTGCCAGTAGTCCGCGAACTAGCGGGATCCCGTATGAGCAGTTCTTC. Its translation is CASSPRTSGIPYEQFF. Full variable domain (outside the CDR3, taken from reference TRBV19 and TRBJ2-1): DGGITQSPKYLFRKEGQNVTLSCEQNLNHDAMYWYRQDPGQGLRLIYYSQIVNDFQKGDIAEGYSVSREKKESFPLTVTSAQKNPTAFYLCASSPRTSGIPYEQFFGPGTRLTVL.

The rearrangement joins TRBV6-2 or TRBV6-3 to TRBJ2-5, with D unresolved. Looked up from germline, CDR1 is MNHEY and CDR2 is SVGEGT. The CDR3 is made up of 12 amino acids. V shed 5 bases and J shed 0 bases, with 4 bases lying between them. In DNA, the CDR3 is TGTGCCAGCAGTCCGGACCAAGAGACCCAGTACTTC. This codes for CASSPDQETQYF.

The chain has TRBV11-2 and TRBJ2-2; no clear D gene. With 5 bases removed from V and 2 bases from J, the gap between germline ends came to 15 bases. The CDR3 contains 16 residues. Germline values: CDR1 SGHAT, CDR2 FQNNGV. The CDR3 region has the DNA TGTGCCAGCAGCCCGTTGGTAGGCCCCAACACCGGGGAGCTGTTTTTT. Translating gives CASSPLVGPNTGELFF.

The chain uses TRBV9 and TRBJ1-2; D is possibly TRBD1 (5 bases). Germline CDR1 and CDR2: SGDLS and YYNGEE. The CDR3 runs 15 residues. V gave up 0 bases and J gave up 8 bases, with 17 bases separating them. In DNA form, the CDR3 reads TGTGCCAGCAGCGTAGCTCAGGACGGGGCTTGGGGCTACACCTTC. Residues: CASSVAQDGAWGYTF.

This CDR3 is CAWSNSGTDTQYF. The DNA of the CDR3 is TGTGCCTGGAGTAATAGCGGCACAGATACGCAGTATTTT. This sequence joins TRBV30 and TRBJ2-3, with D possibly being TRBD2 (5 bases). CDR3 size: 13 residues. CDR1 and CDR2 (germline): GTSNPN, SVGIG (reference sequence). The ends were cut back, 2 bases at V and 1 base at J, with 7 bases in the middle.

The chain carries TRBV6-5 and TRBJ1-3; tentatively, D is TRBD1 (5 bases). Germline V gene sequence: CDR1 MNHEY, CDR2 SVGAGI. Trimming removed 6 bases from V and 0 bases from J, with 12 bases in between. The CDR3 length is 15 residues. The CDR3 coding sequence is TGTGCCAGCAGCCGGGACGCGAGCTCTGGAAACACCATATATTTT. It yields the protein CASSRDASSGNTIYF.

For this clone: At the DNA level, this CDR3 is encoded by other sequences in the same sample as well. The chain has TRBV19 and TRBJ2-3; 7 bases align to TRBD2. The CDR3 spans 15 residues. V shed 0 bases, J shed 3 bases, and the junction held 3 bases outside the gene matches. Germline values: CDR1 LNHDA, CDR2 SQIVND (reference sequence). In DNA, the CDR3 is TGTGCCAGTAGTATAGACGGAGCGGGAACAGATACGCAGTATTTT. Translating gives CASSIDGAGTDTQYF.

The chain joins TRBV3-1 (or the pseudogene TRBV3-2) to TRBJ2-3; TRBD2 matches at 10 bases. The CDR3 sequence is 15 residues long. V dropped 3 bases and J dropped 6; count of bases not matched to a gene: 6. The germline V gene has CDR1 LGHDT and CDR2 YNNKEL (reference sequence). The CDR3 coding sequence is TGTGCCAGCAGCCATAACCTAGCGGGAGCCGATACGCAGTATTTT. This encodes CASSHNLAGADTQYF.

The chain employs TRBV4-1 and TRBJ2-3; TRBD2 agrees at 11 bases. Germline values: CDR1 MGHRA, CDR2 YSYEKL. The CDR3 sequence is 15 residues long. V gave up 8 bases and J gave up 2 bases; unmatched junction bases: 6. As DNA, the CDR3 is TGCGCCAGCTCCCTAGCGGGGGGCTTCACAGATACGCAGTATTTT. It is translated as CASSLAGGFTDTQYF.

Judged by abundance, this clone is medium-sized. The chain is built from TRBV4-2 and TRBJ2-5; D is perhaps TRBD1 (5 bases). This CDR3 is 13 amino acids long. Germline CDR1 and CDR2: LGHNA and YNFKEQ. V gave up 1 base and J gave up 5 bases, with 8 bases separating them. The CDR3 coding sequence is TGTGCCAGCAGCCAAGTAGGGGTTGAGACCCAGTACTTC. Amino acids: CASSQVGVETQYF.

The V call is TRBV21-1, the J call TRBJ1-6. TRBV21-1 is shown as a pseudogene. CDR3 length equals 13 residues. DNA for the CDR3: TGTGCCAGCACCCCTCTCACGGTCTCACCCCTCCACTTT. Its protein product is CASTPLTVSPLHF.

This chain connects TRBV14 to TRBJ2-3; 9 bases are a match to TRBD2. V lost 7 bases and J lost 5; bases outside the gene matches: 7. From germline, CDR1 is SGHDN and CDR2 FVKESK. The CDR3 sequence is 14 residues long. The chain's CDR3 is CASNQGGGVDTQYF. The CDR3, as DNA: TGTGCCAGCAACCAGGGCGGGGGGGTAGATACGCAGTATTTT. The full variable domain, its missing parts supplied by reference TRBV14 and TRBJ2-3, is EAGVTQFPSHSVIEKGQTVTLRCDPISGHDNLYWYRRVMGKEIKFLLHFVKESKQDESGMPNNRFLAERTGGTYSTLKVQPAELEDSGVYFCASNQGGGVDTQYFGPGTRLTVL.

This clone was recorded only once. V is TRBV5-1 and J is TRBJ2-7, with TRBD1 as a possible D gene (6 bases). Germline V gives CDR1 SGHRS, CDR2 YFSETQ. Trimming stripped 7 bases from V and 1 base from J, with 12 bases between. The CDR3 has 13 amino acids. In DNA, the CDR3 is TGCGCCAGCCACAGGGAAGGGTCCTACGAGCAGTACTTC. Protein product: CASHREGSYEQYF.

The J gene is TRBJ1-3, the V gene TRBV18; 7 nucleotides agree with TRBD1. This CDR3 is 15 amino acids long. Germline V gene sequence: CDR1 KGHSH, CDR2 LQKENI. The ends lost 6 bases at V and 3 bases at J; junction bases unmatched: 8. In DNA form, the CDR3 reads TGTGCCAGCTCCCCGCCGGGACAGCGTGGAAACACCATATATTTT. It specifies CASSPPGQRGNTIYF. Combining the CDR3 with reference TRBV18 and TRBJ1-3 gives the whole variable domain NAGVMQNPRHLVRRRGQEARLRCSPMKGHSHVYWYRQLPEEGLKFMVYLQKENIIDESGMPKERFSAEFPKEGPSILRIQQVVRGDSAAYFCASSPPGQRGNTIYFGEGSWLTVV.

This sequence joins TRBV5-8 and TRBJ2-1; D not certain. V was clipped by 0 bases and J by 8 bases, with 15 bases between them. This CDR3 region has 15 residues. CDR1 and CDR2 from the germline V gene are SGHTS and YDEGEE. CDR3 DNA: TGTGCCAGCAGCTTGGGACTCCAGATTATCGATGAGCAGTTCTTC. This gives the protein CASSLGLQIIDEQFF.

The chain carries TRBV11-2 and TRBJ2-7; tentative D call: TRBD1 (5 bases). CDR1 is SGHAT and CDR2 is FQNNGV in the germline V gene. The CDR3 covers 9 residues. CDR3 nucleotide sequence: TGTTTTGGGGCTTGGGAGCAGTACTTC. Its protein product is CFGAWEQYF.